This T cell receptor (beta chain) was found in a study of cytomegalovirus exposure and HLA in healthy donors. The study sampled nominally healthy donors, though unrecorded immune exposures were likely. Points from the study as a whole: According to a later analysis, most TCR beta chains associated with CMV appeared HLA-restricted. A link between a missense DCLRE1C variant and TCR beta V- and J-gene trimming emerged from a later analysis.

PCR used 60 Vbeta primers and 13 Jbeta primers. Authors' analysis steps: In a later analysis, the count reached some 83 million unique TCR beta chains, with approximately 11 million shared. Profiled with immunoSEQ multiplex PCR; TCRdb holds only in-frame clones, not every one. V, J and clone size are those of that table, while D and trimming were read from the DNA. The sample shows some 150,000 clones, around 88% of them seen only once. Regarding this clone: Its antigen is not known.

Germline V lookup: CDR1 SGHDT, CDR2 YYEEEE. This CDR3 is built from 14 residues. The sequenced material came from PBMCs. J is TRBJ2-5 and V is TRBV5-6; a possible D gene is TRBD2 (5 bases). The closer fit of TRBJ2-7 to the DNA end suggests the J call may be wrong. This TCR derives from a woman in her 30s in good health and CMV-seronegative. CDR3 sequence reads: CASRQSGGPYEQYF. CDR3 DNA: TGTGCCAGCAGACAGTCAGGAGGCCCCTACGAGCAGTACTTC.